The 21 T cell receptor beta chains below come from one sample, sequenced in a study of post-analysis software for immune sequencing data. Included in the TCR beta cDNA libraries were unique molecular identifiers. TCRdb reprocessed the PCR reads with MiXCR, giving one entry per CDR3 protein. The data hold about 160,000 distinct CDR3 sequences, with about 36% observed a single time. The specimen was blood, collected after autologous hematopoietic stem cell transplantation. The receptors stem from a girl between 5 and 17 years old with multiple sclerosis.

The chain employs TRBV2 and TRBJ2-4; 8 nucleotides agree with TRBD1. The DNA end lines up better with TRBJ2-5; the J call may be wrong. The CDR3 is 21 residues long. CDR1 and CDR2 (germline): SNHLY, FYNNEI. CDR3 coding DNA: TGTGCCAGCAGCGCCCGTGCGTTCGGGATGGTTGGGGCAGGGGGCTTAGAGACCCAGTACTTC. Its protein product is CASSARAFGMVGAGGLETQYF.

CDR3 nucleotide sequence: TGTGCCAGCAGGCCACTCCCGGAAGTATACAATGAGCAGTTCTTC. Amino acids: CASRPLPEVYNEQFF. This rearrangement joins TRBV6-5 to TRBJ2-1; D unresolved. Germline CDR1 is MNHEY and CDR2 is SVGAGI. Between the trimmed V and J ends, which lost 6 bases and 4 bases, there was a span of 16 bases. The CDR3 runs 15 residues.

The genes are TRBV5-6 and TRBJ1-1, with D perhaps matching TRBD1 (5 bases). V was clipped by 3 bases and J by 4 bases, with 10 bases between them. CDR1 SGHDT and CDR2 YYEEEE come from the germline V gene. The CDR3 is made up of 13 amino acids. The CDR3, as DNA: TGTGCCAGCAGCTCGGACACCTCCACTGAAGCTTTCTTT. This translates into CASSSDTSTEAFF. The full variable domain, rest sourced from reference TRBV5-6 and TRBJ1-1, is DAGVTQSPTHLIKTRGQQVTLRCSPKSGHDTVSWYQQALGQGPQFIFQYYEEEERQRGNFPDRFSGHQFPNYSSELNVNALLLGDSALYLCASSSDTSTEAFFGQGTRLTVV.

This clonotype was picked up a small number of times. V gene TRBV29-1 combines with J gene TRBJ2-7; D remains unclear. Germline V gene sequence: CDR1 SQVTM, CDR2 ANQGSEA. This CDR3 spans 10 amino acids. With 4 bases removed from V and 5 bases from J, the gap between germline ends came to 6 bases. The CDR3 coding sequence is TGCAGCGTTGGCTCGGACGAGCAGTACTTC. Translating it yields CSVGSDEQYF.

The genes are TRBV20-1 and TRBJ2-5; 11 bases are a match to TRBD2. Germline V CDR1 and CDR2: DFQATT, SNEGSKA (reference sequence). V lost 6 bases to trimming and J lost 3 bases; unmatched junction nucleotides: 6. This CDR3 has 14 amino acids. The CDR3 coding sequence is TGCAGTGCACATCCACTAGCGGGGGAAGAGACCCAGTACTTC. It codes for CSAHPLAGEETQYF.

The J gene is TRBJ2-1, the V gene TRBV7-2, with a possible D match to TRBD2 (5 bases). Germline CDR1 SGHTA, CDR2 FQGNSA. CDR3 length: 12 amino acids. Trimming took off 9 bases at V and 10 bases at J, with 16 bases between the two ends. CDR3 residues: CASGRNGGEQFF. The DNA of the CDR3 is TGTGCCAGTGGACGGAATGGAGGCGAGCAGTTCTTC. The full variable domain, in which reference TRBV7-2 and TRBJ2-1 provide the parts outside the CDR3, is GAGVSQSPSNKVTEKGKDVELRCDPISGHTALYWYRQSLGQGLEFLIYFQGNSAPDKSGLPSDRFSAERTGGSVSTLTIQRTQQEDSAVYLCASGRNGGEQFFGPGTRLTVL.

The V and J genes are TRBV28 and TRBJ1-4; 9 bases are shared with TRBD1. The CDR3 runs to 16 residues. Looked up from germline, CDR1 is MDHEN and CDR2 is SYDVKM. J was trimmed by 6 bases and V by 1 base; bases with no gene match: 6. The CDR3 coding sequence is TGTGCCAGCAGTTTATACACAGGGGGCGCATATGAAAAACTGTTTTTT. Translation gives CASSLYTGGAYEKLFF.

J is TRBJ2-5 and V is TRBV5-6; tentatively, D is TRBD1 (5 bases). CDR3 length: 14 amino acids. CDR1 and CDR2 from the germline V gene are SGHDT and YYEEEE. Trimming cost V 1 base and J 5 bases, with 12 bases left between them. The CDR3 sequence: CASSLSGLRETQYF. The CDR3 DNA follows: TGTGCCAGCAGCTTGTCAGGGTTGCGTGAGACCCAGTACTTC.

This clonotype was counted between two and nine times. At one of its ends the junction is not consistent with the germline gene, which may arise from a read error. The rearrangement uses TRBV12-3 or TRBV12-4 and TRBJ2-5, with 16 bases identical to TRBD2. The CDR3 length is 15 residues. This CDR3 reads CASSPGTSGRETQYF. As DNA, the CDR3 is TGTGCCAGCAGTCCCGGGACTAGCGGGAGGGAGACCCAGTATTTC.

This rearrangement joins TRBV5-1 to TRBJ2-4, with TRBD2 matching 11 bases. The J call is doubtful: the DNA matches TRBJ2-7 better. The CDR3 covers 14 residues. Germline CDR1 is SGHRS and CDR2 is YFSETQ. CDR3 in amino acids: CASSPGLADFEQYF. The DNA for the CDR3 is TGCGCCAGCAGCCCGGGACTAGCGGACTTCGAGCAGTACTTC.

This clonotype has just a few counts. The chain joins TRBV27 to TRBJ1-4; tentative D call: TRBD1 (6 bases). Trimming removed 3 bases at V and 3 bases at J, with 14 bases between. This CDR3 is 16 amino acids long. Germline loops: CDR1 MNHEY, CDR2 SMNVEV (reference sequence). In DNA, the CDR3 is TGTGCCAGCAGTTTGGGCGGGGGCGCGTCTAATGAAAAACTGTTTTTT. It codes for CASSLGGGASNEKLFF.

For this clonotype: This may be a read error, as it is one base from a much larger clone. CDR3 residues: CSVECWLSTDTQYF. CDR3 DNA sequence: TGCAGCGTTGAATGCTGGCTCTCCACAGATACGCAGTATTTT. The chain employs TRBV29-1 and TRBJ2-3, with D uncertain. V lost 2 bases and J lost 2, with 11 bases in between. CDR3 size: 14 residues. Germline CDR1 is SQVTM and CDR2 is ANQGSEA.

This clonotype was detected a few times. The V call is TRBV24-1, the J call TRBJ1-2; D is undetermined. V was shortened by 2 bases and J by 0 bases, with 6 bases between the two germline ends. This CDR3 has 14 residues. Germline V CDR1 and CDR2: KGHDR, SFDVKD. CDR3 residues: CATSDSQANYGYTF. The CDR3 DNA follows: TGTGCCACCAGTGATTCGCAGGCTAACTATGGCTACACCTTC.

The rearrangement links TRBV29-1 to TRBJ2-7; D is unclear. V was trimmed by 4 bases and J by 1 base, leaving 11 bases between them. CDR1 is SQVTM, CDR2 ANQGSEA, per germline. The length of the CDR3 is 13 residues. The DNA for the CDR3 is TGCAGCGTTGGTGAAGGGATTTCCTACGAGCAGTACTTC. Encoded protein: CSVGEGISYEQYF.

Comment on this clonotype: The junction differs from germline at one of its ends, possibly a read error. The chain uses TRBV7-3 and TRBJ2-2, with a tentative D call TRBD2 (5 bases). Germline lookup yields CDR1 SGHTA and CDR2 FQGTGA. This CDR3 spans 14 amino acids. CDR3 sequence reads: CASSLSSNTGERFF. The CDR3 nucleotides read TGTGCCAGCAGCCTAAGCTCGAACACCGGGGAGCGGTTTTTT.

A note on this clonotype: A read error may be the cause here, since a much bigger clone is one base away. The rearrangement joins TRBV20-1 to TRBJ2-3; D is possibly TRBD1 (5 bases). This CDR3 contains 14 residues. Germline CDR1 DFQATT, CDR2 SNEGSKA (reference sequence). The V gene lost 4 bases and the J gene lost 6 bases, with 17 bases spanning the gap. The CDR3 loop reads CSAKGPTSWDTQYF. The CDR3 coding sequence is TGCAGTGCTAAGGGGCCAACCTCCTGGGATACGCAGTATTTT.

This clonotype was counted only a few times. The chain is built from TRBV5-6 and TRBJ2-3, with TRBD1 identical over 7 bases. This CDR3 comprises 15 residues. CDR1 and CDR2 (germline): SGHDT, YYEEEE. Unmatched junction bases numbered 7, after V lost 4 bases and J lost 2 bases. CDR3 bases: TGTGCCAGCAGCCGTCGGGACAGAAACACAGATACGCAGTATTTT. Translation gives CASSRRDRNTDTQYF.

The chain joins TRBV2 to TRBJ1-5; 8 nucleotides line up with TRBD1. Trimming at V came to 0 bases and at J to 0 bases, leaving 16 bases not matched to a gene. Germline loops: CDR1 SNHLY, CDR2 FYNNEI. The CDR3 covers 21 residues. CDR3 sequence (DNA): TGTGCCAGCAGTGAAGCGCTTCGTGACAGGGGAGGACTAGTTAGCAATCAGCCCCAGCATTTT. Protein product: CASSEALRDRGGLVSNQPQHF.

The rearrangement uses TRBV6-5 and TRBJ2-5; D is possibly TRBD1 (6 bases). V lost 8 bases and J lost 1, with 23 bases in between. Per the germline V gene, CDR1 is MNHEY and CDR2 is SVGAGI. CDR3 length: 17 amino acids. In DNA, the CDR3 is TGTGCCAGCCAGTTACTCAAGGGGGAGAGGGGCCAAGAGACCCAGTACTTC. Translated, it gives CASQLLKGERGQETQYF.

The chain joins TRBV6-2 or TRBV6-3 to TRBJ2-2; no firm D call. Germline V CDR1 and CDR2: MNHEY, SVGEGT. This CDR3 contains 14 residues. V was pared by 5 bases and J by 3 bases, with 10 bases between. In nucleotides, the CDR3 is TGTGCCAGCAGTCCGCGACTCGACACCGGGGAGCTGTTTTTT. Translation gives CASSPRLDTGELFF.

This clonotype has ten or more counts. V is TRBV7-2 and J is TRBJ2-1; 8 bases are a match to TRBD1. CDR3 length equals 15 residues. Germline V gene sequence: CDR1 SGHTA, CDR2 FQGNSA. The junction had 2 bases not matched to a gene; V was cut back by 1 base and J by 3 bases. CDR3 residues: CASSLEGQDYNEQFF. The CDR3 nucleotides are TGTGCCAGCAGCTTAGAGGGACAGGACTACAATGAGCAGTTCTTC.